This T cell receptor (beta chain) was identified during a study of Ad26.COV2.S vaccination and SARS-CoV-2 variants. On the study more broadly: Ad26.COV2.S, an intramuscular injection, was given once or twice 56 days apart. Findings of the study overall: Considerable breadth of spike-specific CD8+ and CD4+ T cell responses has reportedly been documented following vaccination.

Assay used: immunoSEQ multiplex PCR; TCRdb lists only in-frame clones, some missing. Of 250,000 or so clones in the sample, around nine tenths were seen once. The V and J ends lost 7 bases and 7 bases, in that order; junction bases with no gene match: 13. The length of the CDR3 is 16 residues. CDR1 and CDR2 (germline): KGHDR, SFDVKD. Concerning this clone: The antigen is unknown.

Treatment here: some 20 received Ad26.COV2.S at low or high dose, single or two shots; 5 received placebo; per-sample allocation not given. Following the first vaccine or placebo injection, samples were taken on day 63. Expressing Wuhan-strain SARS-CoV-2 spike, an Ad26 vector served as the vaccine. V usage is TRBV24-1 and J usage is TRBJ1-2, with 11 bases lining up with TRBD1. The sequencing used peripheral blood, collected in a trial of Ad26.COV2.S vaccine versus placebo. This TCR came from a person aged 18 to 65 who received the Ad26.COV2.S COVID-19 vaccine or a placebo. This chain's CDR3 is CATSSKLGQGERGYTF. Written as DNA, the CDR3 is TGTGCCACCAGCTCTAAACTGGGACAGGGGGAGCGTGGCTACACCTTC.